This T cell receptor (beta chain) was sequenced for a study of OX40 agonist ivuxolimab in advanced cancers. Using immunoSEQ multiplex PCR, the repertoire was profiled, and TCRdb retains in-frame clones only, with some absent. The sample lists 50,000 to 85,000 clones, 80% to 85% occurring once. Germline loops: CDR1 LNHDA, CDR2 SQIVND (reference sequence). Germline trimming cut 5 bases from V and 0 bases from J; bases unmatched to any gene: 9. There are 18 residues in the CDR3. V and J are TRBV19 and TRBJ2-4; 11 bases map to TRBD2. The origin of this receptor is an adult with an advanced solid tumor such as melanoma, head and neck, liver or kidney cancer. This specimen was CD4+ or CD8+ T cells sorted from blood, taken in a trial of the OX40 agonist ivuxolimab. CDR3 region: CASSGGLAGPLAKNIQYF. The CDR3 DNA reads as TGTGCCAGTAGTGGCGGACTAGCGGGTCCTTTAGCCAAAAACATTCAGTACTTC.